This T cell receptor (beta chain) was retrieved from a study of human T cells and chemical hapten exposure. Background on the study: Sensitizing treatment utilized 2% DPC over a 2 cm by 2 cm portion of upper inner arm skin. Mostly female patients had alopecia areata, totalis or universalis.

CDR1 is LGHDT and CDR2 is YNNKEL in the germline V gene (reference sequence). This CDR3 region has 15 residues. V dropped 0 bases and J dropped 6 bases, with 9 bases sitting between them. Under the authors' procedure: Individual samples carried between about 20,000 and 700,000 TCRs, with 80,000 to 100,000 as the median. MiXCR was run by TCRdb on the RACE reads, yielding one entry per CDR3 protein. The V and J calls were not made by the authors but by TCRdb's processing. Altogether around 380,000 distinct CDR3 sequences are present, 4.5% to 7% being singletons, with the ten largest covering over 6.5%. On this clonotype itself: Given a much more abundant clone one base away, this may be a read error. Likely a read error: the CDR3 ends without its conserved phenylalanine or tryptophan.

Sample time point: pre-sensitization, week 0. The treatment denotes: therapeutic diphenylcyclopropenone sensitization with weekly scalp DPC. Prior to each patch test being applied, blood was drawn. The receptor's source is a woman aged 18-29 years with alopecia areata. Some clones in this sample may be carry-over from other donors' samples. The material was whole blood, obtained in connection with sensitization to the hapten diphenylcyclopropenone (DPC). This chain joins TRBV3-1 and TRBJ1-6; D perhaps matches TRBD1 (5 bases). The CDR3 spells CASSQDAGLNSPLHL. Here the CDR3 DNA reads TGTGCCAGCAGCCAAGATGCGGGGCTTAATTCACCCCTCCACCTT.